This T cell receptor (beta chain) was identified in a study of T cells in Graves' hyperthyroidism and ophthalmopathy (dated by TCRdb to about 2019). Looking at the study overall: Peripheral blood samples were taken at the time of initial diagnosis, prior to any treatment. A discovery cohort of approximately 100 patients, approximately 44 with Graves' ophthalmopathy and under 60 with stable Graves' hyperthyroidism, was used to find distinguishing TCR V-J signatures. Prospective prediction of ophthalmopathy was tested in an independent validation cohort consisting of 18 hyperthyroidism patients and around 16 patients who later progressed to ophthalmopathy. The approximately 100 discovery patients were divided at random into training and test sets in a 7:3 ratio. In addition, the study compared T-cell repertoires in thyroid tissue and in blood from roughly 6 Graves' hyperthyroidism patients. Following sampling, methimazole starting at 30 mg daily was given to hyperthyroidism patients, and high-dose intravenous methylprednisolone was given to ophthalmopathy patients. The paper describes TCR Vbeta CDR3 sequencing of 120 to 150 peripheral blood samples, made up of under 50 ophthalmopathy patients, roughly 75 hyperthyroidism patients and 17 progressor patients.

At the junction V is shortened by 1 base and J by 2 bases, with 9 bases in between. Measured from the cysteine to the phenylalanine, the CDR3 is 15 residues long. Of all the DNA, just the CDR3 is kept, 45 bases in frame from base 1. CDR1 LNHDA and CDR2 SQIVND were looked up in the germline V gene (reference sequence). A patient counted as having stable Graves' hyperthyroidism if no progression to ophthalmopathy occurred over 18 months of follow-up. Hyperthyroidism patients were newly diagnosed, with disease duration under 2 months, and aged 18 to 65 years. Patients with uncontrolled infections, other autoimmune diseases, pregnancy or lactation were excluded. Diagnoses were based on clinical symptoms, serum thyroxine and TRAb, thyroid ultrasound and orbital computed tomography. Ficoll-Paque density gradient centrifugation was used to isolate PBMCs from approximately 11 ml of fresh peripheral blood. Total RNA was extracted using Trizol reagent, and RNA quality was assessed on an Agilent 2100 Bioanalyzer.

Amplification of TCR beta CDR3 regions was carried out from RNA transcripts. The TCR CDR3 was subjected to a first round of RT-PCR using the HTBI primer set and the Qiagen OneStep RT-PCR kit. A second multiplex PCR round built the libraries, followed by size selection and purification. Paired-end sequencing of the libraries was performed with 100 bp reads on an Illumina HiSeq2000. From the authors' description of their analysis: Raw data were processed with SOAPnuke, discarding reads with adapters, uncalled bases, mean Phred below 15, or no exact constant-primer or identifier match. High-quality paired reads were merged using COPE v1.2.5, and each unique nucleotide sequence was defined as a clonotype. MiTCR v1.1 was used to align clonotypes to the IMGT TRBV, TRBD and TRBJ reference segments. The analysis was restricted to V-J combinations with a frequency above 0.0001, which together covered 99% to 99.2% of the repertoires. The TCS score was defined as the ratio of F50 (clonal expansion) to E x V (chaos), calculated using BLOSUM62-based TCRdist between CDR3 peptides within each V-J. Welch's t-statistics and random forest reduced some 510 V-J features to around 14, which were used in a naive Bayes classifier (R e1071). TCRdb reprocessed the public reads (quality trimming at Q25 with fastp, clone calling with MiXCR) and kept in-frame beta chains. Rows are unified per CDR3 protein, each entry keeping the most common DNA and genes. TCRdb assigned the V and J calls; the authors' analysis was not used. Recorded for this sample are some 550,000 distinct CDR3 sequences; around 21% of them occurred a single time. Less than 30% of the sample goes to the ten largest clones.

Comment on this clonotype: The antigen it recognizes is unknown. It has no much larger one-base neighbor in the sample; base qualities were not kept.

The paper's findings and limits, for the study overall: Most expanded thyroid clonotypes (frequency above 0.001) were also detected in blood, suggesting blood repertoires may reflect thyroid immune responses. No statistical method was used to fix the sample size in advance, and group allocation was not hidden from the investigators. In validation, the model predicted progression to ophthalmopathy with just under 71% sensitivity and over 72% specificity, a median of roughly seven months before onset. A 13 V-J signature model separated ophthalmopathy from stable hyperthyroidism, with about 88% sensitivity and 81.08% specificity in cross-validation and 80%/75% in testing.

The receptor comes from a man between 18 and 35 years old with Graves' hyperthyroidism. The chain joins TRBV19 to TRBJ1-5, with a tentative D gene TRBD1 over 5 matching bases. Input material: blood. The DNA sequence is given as TGTGCCAGTAGTATAGCGGGGGGTCGCAATCAGCCCCAGCATTTT. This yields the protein CASSIAGGRNQPQHF.